This passage covers 8 T cell receptor beta chains from one sample sequenced in a study of T cell responses to AZD1222 COVID-19 vaccine (dated by TCRdb to 2020 to 2022). Receptor libraries were prepared by the immunoSEQ multiplex PCR assay. TCRdb carries this immuneACCESS record with in-frame sequences only. Its versions omit some clonotypes, under half of them owing to an unresolved V gene in the studies checked, with the rest unexplained. For this sample there are 150,000 to 200,000 clones; less than 95% appear just once. Jointly, the top ten make up more than 1.1% of the sample. The time point tag for this specimen amounts to: baseline before first vaccination. Sequenced material: peripheral blood, taken on day 0 of AZD1222 vaccination. These receptors originate from an adult in good health.

The chain employs TRBV3-1 (or the pseudogene TRBV3-2) and TRBJ2-1, with TRBD2 matching 13 bases. Germline V gene data show CDR1 as LGHDT and CDR2 as YNNKEL (reference sequence). This CDR3 spans 20 amino acids. V shed 4 bases and J 0 bases; nucleotides not matched to a gene: 12. The CDR3 is CASSLPRGLAGTSSYNEQFF. The CDR3 nucleotides are TGTGCCAGCAGCCTCCCTAGGGGACTAGCGGGAACTAGCTCCTACAATGAGCAGTTCTTC.

The rearrangement joins TRBV12-3 or TRBV12-4 to TRBJ1-1; D gene uncertain. The CDR3 is made up of 12 amino acids. Trimming shortened V by 6 bases and J by 5 bases, and 10 bases separated the two germline ends. CDR3 sequence reads: CASSFYRTEAFF. The DNA for the CDR3 is TGTGCCAGCAGCTTTTATCGGACTGAAGCTTTCTTT.

The rearrangement joins TRBV27 to TRBJ1-1; D is uncertain. Germline-derived CDR1 and CDR2 are MNHEY and SMNVEV (reference sequence). The V end lost 6 bases, the J end lost 6 bases, and 14 bases lay between the germline ends. The CDR3 sequence is 13 residues long. This CDR3 reads CASSHTVFSEAFF. The CDR3 nucleotides are TGTGCCAGCAGCCACACAGTGTTCTCTGAAGCTTTCTTT.

The V gene is TRBV6-5, the J gene TRBJ2-7; 10 bases agree with TRBD2. Trimming removed 6 bases from V and 2 bases from J; junction bases left unmatched: 7. The V gene's germline CDR1 is MNHEY and CDR2 SVGAGI. CDR3 length: 15 residues. The CDR3 coding sequence is TGTGCCAGCAGCCTCACTAGCGGGGAGACCTACGAGCAGTACTTC. The encoded protein is CASSLTSGETYEQYF.

The V gene is TRBV13, the J gene TRBJ2-1; 9 positions agree with TRBD2. In germline, CDR1 is PRHDT, CDR2 FYEKMQ (reference sequence). CDR3 length: 16 residues. V trimming: 5 bases; J trimming: 5 bases; junction bases outside the gene matches: 10. The CDR3 loop is CASSPGLRGGDNEQFF. The CDR3 nucleotides read TGTGCCAGCAGCCCGGGTTTGCGGGGGGGCGACAATGAGCAGTTCTTC.

The V and J genes are TRBV7-8 and TRBJ2-7, with 7 bases identical to TRBD1. This CDR3 contains 14 residues. The V and J ends lost 5 bases and 3 bases, in that order; junction bases with no gene match: 7. Germline loops: CDR1 SGHVS, CDR2 FQNEAQ. The DNA of the CDR3 is TGTGCCAGCAGCCCCACAGGGGAGAACTACGAGCAGTACTTC. Translated, it gives CASSPTGENYEQYF.

This clone has a handful of counts. V gene TRBV5-4 combines with J gene TRBJ1-5; TRBD1 matches 10 bases. CDR3 length: 15 amino acids. Germline V gene lookup returns CDR1 SGHNT and CDR2 YYREEE (reference sequence). V gave up 0 bases and J gave up 4 bases; unmatched junction bases: 1. The CDR3 sequence is CASSLGGQGNQPQHF. The CDR3 DNA follows: TGTGCCAGCAGCTTGGGGGGACAGGGGAATCAGCCCCAGCATTTT.

CDR3 region: CASSMGRSNQPQHF. The CDR3, as DNA: TGTGCCAGCTCAATGGGTAGGAGCAATCAGCCCCAGCATTTT. The V call is TRBV18, the J call TRBJ1-5, with D hard to call. V dropped 5 bases and J dropped 1 base, with 9 bases sitting between them. Per the germline V gene, CDR1 is KGHSH and CDR2 is LQKENI. The CDR3 runs to 14 residues.